The 23 T cell receptor beta chains given below trace back to one sample, sequenced in a study of radiotherapy plus CTLA-4 blockade in lung cancer. The repertoire was sequenced with immunoSEQ multiplex PCR; TCRdb's copy has only in-frame clones and lacks some. The top ten clones hold approximately 5% of a sample with some 50,000 clones, roughly 81% of them seen once. Sequencing was performed on peripheral blood, taken from a patient treated with radiotherapy plus ipilimumab. The receptor source for this set is a human donor with non-small cell lung cancer whose response to radiotherapy plus ipilimumab could not be evaluated.

The chain recombines TRBV6-6 with TRBJ1-1, with a tentative D call TRBD1 (6 bases). The CDR3 is made up of 13 amino acids. Germline V lookup: CDR1 MNHNY, CDR2 SVGAGI (reference sequence). V dropped 6 bases and J dropped 4 bases, with 12 bases sitting between them. CDR3 DNA sequence: TGTGCCAGCAGAATAGACAGGTCCACTGAAGCTTTCTTT. It is translated as CASRIDRSTEAFF.

This chain connects TRBV19 to TRBJ1-5, with D tentatively TRBD1 (6 bases). Germline lookup yields CDR1 LNHDA and CDR2 SQIVND (reference sequence). The CDR3 has 15 residues. The ends were cut back, 9 bases at V and 0 bases at J, with 15 bases in the middle. CDR3 sequence (DNA): TGTGCCAGCCAGGACAGAGCCTTTAGCAATCAGCCCCAGCATTTT. It specifies CASQDRAFSNQPQHF.

The rearrangement uses TRBV2 and TRBJ2-2, with TRBD1 matching over 7 bases. The germline gives CDR1 SNHLY, CDR2 FYNNEI. This CDR3 spans 14 amino acids. Losses at the gene ends were 7 bases for V and 8 bases for J; bases not matched to a gene: 10. The CDR3 reads CASIGDSRKGELFF. CDR3 coding DNA: TGTGCCAGCATTGGGGACAGCAGAAAAGGGGAGCTGTTTTTT.

This clone came up once. The rearrangement links TRBV28 to TRBJ2-1; 10 nucleotides match TRBD1. The V and J ends lost 5 bases and 4 bases, in that order; junction bases with no gene match: 5. Per the germline V gene, CDR1 is MDHEN and CDR2 is SYDVKM. CDR3 length equals 15 residues. CDR3 residues: CASSPGQGIYNEQFF. CDR3 bases: TGTGCCAGCAGTCCGGGACAGGGGATTTACAATGAGCAGTTCTTC. Full variable domain (outside the CDR3, taken from reference TRBV28 and TRBJ2-1): DVKVTQSSRYLVKRTGEKVFLECVQDMDHENMFWYRQDPGLGLRLIYFSYDVKMKEKGDIPEGYSVSREKKERFSLILESASTNQTSMYLCASSPGQGIYNEQFFGPGTRLTVL.

The CDR3 protein is CASSPHSGRYTGELFF. CDR3 DNA sequence: TGTGCCAGCAGCCCCCATAGCGGGAGGTACACCGGGGAGCTGTTTTTT. This chain links TRBV9 with TRBJ2-2, with 10 nucleotides matching TRBD2. V was pared by 4 bases and J by 3 bases, with 6 bases of the junction left unmatched. CDR1 and CDR2 (germline): SGDLS, YYNGEE. The CDR3 loop spans 16 amino acids.

V usage is TRBV5-6 and J usage is TRBJ1-4; D is ambiguous. Germline loops: CDR1 SGHDT, CDR2 YYEEEE. There are 15 residues in the CDR3. V lost 0 bases to trimming and J lost 3 bases, with 9 bases between them. CDR3 sequence (DNA): TGTGCCAGCAGCTTGGGAGTCGCCCCTAATGAAAAACTGTTTTTT. Residues: CASSLGVAPNEKLFF.

The genes are TRBV7-9 and TRBJ1-1, with a possible D match to TRBD1 (6 bases). Germline CDR1 is SEHNR and CDR2 is FQNEAQ (reference sequence). Trimming stripped 4 bases from V and 5 bases from J, with 17 bases between. This CDR3 spans 15 amino acids. CDR3 coding DNA: TGTGCCAGCAGCTCCCGTAGGGGGGGGAATACTGAAGCTTTCTTT. Protein: CASSSRRGGNTEAFF.

The gene calls are TRBV2 and TRBJ2-7; a possible D gene is TRBD2 (6 bases). The CDR3 totals 14 residues. Deletions cut 6 bases from V and 3 bases from J, with 15 bases between. Looked up from germline, CDR1 is SNHLY and CDR2 is FYNNEI. CDR3 loop: CASSLEGRFYEQYF. CDR3 sequence (DNA): TGTGCCAGCAGCTTGGAGGGGCGCTTCTACGAGCAGTACTTC.

J is TRBJ1-2 and V is TRBV15; TRBD1 might be the D (5 bases). This CDR3 has 16 amino acids. V shed 3 bases and J shed 6 bases, with 20 bases lying between them. Germline-derived CDR1 and CDR2 are LNHNV and YYDKDF (reference sequence). The DNA for the CDR3 is TGTGCCACCAGCAGCGGTAGAATAATTTCAGGGAATGGCTACACCTTC. Protein sequence: CATSSGRIISGNGYTF.

J is TRBJ2-1 and V is TRBV4-1, with D possibly being TRBD2 (5 bases). Germline CDR1 is MGHRA and CDR2 is YSYEKL. Trimming took 1 base from V and 15 from J, leaving 22 bases between them. The CDR3 spans 15 residues. The CDR3 spells CASSQGDRPFREGFF. In DNA form, the CDR3 reads TGCGCCAGCAGCCAAGGGGATAGGCCTTTCCGAGAGGGGTTCTTC.

The chain couples TRBV11-2 to TRBJ1-1; D remains ambiguous. The CDR3 runs 13 residues. Germline CDR1 and CDR2: SGHAT and FQNNGV. V was pared by 4 bases and J by 5 bases, with 11 bases between. For the CDR3, the DNA is TGTGCCAGCAGCTCCTACCGCGGAACTGAAGCTTTCTTT. It specifies CASSSYRGTEAFF.

The chain recombines TRBV6-5 with TRBJ1-2, with D unclear. The V end was cut by 6 bases, the J end by 6 bases, with 8 bases between. Germline CDR1 is MNHEY and CDR2 is SVGAGI. The CDR3 loop spans 11 amino acids. CDR3 amino acids: CASRNGHGYTF. The CDR3 coding sequence is TGTGCCAGCAGAAACGGTCATGGCTACACCTTC.

The gene calls are TRBV28 and TRBJ1-5; 9 bases agree with TRBD1. V was clipped by 6 bases and J by 3 bases; unmatched bases: 9. Germline CDR1 MDHEN, CDR2 SYDVKM. There are 16 residues in the CDR3. This CDR3 is CASSRPGTGPNQPQHF. The CDR3 DNA follows: TGTGCCAGCAGCCGTCCCGGGACAGGGCCCAATCAGCCCCAGCATTTT.

The chain employs TRBV6-5 and TRBJ2-2; tentatively, D is TRBD1 (6 bases). There are 16 residues in the CDR3. The V gene lost 4 bases and the J gene lost 7 bases, with 19 bases spanning the gap. CDR1 and CDR2 from the germline V gene are MNHEY and SVGAGI. For the CDR3, the DNA is TGTGCCAGCAGTTCAATGCGACAGGTCCGGAACGGGGAGCTGTTTTTT. This sequence encodes CASSSMRQVRNGELFF.

This chain uses TRBV7-9 with TRBJ1-2; D possibly corresponds to TRBD1 (6 bases). Trimming took 1 base from V and 6 from J, leaving 21 bases between them. There are 17 residues in the CDR3. Germline V lookup: CDR1 SEHNR, CDR2 FQNEAQ (reference sequence). The CDR3 DNA reads TGTGCCAGCAGCTTAGTGGGCCTTGGTGGGGGCAAGGATGGCTACACCTTC. As protein: CASSLVGLGGGKDGYTF.

The rearrangement uses TRBV9 and TRBJ2-2; the D gene is possibly TRBD1 (6 bases). The CDR3 spans 16 residues. V was cut by 3 bases and J by 0 bases, with 12 bases left in between. CDR1 and CDR2 (germline): SGDLS, YYNGEE. Here the CDR3 DNA reads TGTGCCAGCAGCGAGGGACAACGTACGAACACCGGGGAGCTGTTTTTT. Translating it yields CASSEGQRTNTGELFF.

This sequence joins TRBV7-9 and TRBJ2-1, with 11 bases lining up with TRBD1. The V gene end was trimmed by 4 bases and the J gene end by 7 bases; junction bases not matched to a gene: 12. The germline CDR1 and CDR2 sequences are SEHNR and FQNEAQ (reference sequence). The CDR3 loop spans 17 amino acids. The CDR3 region is CASSSLPGQGGYNEQFF. The CDR3, as DNA: TGTGCCAGCAGCTCTCTACCGGGACAGGGGGGGTATAATGAGCAGTTCTTC.

This rearrangement joins TRBV5-1 to TRBJ2-7; possible D gene TRBD2, 5 bases. With 3 bases removed from V and 3 bases from J, the gap between germline ends came to 10 bases. The germline V gene encodes CDR1 SGHRS and CDR2 YFSETQ. The CDR3 is 13 residues long. In DNA form, the CDR3 reads TGCGCCAGCAGCTCGACTACCCGCTACGAGCAGTACTTC. Translated, it gives CASSSTTRYEQYF.

This clone was counted between two and nine times. The chain is built from TRBV9 and TRBJ1-2; TRBD1 matches at 10 bases. CDR1 SGDLS and CDR2 YYNGEE come from the germline V gene. The V segment lost 3 bases and the J segment 5 bases; nucleotides outside the gene matches: 1. The CDR3 is 13 residues long. CDR3 bases: TGTGCCAGCAGCGGGGGACAGGGGTATGGCTACACCTTC. Translating it yields CASSGGQGYGYTF.

This clone occurred a few times. The V and J genes are TRBV5-1 and TRBJ2-1; no firm D call. V shed 3 bases and J shed 2 bases, with 6 bases lying between them. The CDR3 extends over 13 amino acids. Germline V lookup: CDR1 SGHRS, CDR2 YFSETQ. CDR3 DNA: TGCGCCAGCAGCTCCGAGACCTACAATGAGCAGTTCTTC. As protein: CASSSETYNEQFF.

In the case of this clone: This same CDR3 is encoded by further DNA sequences in the sample. The chain has TRBV7-2 and TRBJ1-5; D not certain. Trimming left V 1 base short and J 6 bases short, with 7 bases between. In germline, CDR1 is SGHTA, CDR2 FQGNSA. The CDR3 is 13 residues long. CDR3: CASSLDRFQPQHF. The CDR3 region has the DNA TGTGCCAGCAGCTTAGACAGATTTCAGCCCCAGCATTTT. Together with reference TRBV7-2 and TRBJ1-5, the CDR3 gives the full variable domain: GAGVSQSPSNKVTEKGKDVELRCDPISGHTALYWYRQSLGQGLEFLIYFQGNSAPDKSGLPSDRFSAERTGGSVSTLTIQRTQQEDSAVYLCASSLDRFQPQHFGDGTRLSIL.

The rearrangement uses TRBV12-2 and TRBJ2-5; the table calls TRBD2, which could not be checked here. TRBV12-2 is a known pseudogene. This CDR3 contains 18 residues. This CDR3 is CASRLTGPREGHQETQYF. Here the CDR3 DNA reads TGTGCAAGTCGCTTAACTGGGCCCAGAGAGGGCCATCAGGAGACCCAGTACTTC.

This clone was detected only a few times. The chain carries TRBV7-1 and TRBJ2-3, with TRBD2 matching over 14 bases. TRBV7-1 is treated as an ORF (open reading frame) with a function not yet certain. This CDR3 has 24 residues. V shed 3 bases and J 4 bases; nucleotides not matched to a gene: 27. The CDR3 coding sequence is TGTGCCAGCAGCTCCCCCGCTTGGAAGACCGGACTAGCGGGAGGCAAACCTGGCGCAGATACGCAGTATTTT. It codes for CASSSPAWKTGLAGGKPGADTQYF.